Listed below are T cell receptor beta chains from one sample, sequenced in a study of blood T cells in healthy people across ages. In TCRdb, the 5' RACE reads were re-called with MiXCR into one record per CDR3 protein. The data hold about 760,000 distinct CDR3 sequences, with 25% observed a single time. These same data were also listed under a study on T cells of mothers and their children.

Source material: blood. Receptors were obtained from a boy aged 5-17 years in good health. The CDR3 runs from the conserved cysteine through the conserved F or W. The D gene is left open where the match is weak. Expanded clones are given a class, and other clones once, few, many or no size at all.

j_gene | abundance | d_gene | v_gene | CDR3aa | CDR3nt
TRBJ2-7 | few | TRBD1 | TRBV6-1 | CASSPIGDRRTTYEQYF | TGTGCCAGCAGTCCTATCGGGGACAGGAGAACAACCTACGAGCAGTACTTC
TRBJ2-3 | . | . | TRBV20-1 | CSAKVMLDTDTQYF | TGCAGTGCCAAAGTTATGTTAGACACAGATACGCAGTATTTT
TRBJ1-2 | . | . | TRBV7-2 | CASSSNPQGGGYTF | TGTGCCAGCAGCTCGAACCCTCAGGGAGGTGGCTACACCTTC
TRBJ2-7 | . | TRBD2 | TRBV12-3/TRBV12-4 | CASSPGLAEDYEQYF | TGTGCCAGCAGCCCCGGACTAGCGGAAGACTACGAGCAGTACTTC
TRBJ2-6 | . | TRBD1 | TRBV5-1 | CASSLANRRTGGSGANVLTF | TGCGCCAGTAGCTTGGCCAACCGGAGGACAGGGGGCTCTGGGGCCAACGTCCTGACTTTC
TRBJ2-7 | . | TRBD2 | TRBV27 | CASRPRGDLREQYF | TGTGCCAGCAGACCACGGGGGGACCTACGAGAGCAGTACTTC
TRBJ2-7 | few | TRBD2 | TRBV7-2 | CASSFGLALSYEQYF | TGTGCCAGCAGCTTCGGACTAGCGCTTTCCTACGAGCAGTACTTC
TRBJ1-6 | . | . | TRBV3-1 | CASSQDGGSPLHF | TGTGCCAGCAGCCAAGATGGGGGATCACCCCTCCACTTT
TRBJ2-5 | . | TRBD2 | TRBV5-1 | CASSGQTSGGQETQYF | TGCGCCAGCAGCGGGCAGACTAGCGGGGGGCAAGAGACCCAGTACTTC
TRBJ2-5 | . | TRBD2 | TRBV20-1 | CSARVRTRDETQYF | TGCAGTGCTAGAGTCCGGACTAGGGATGAGACCCAGTACTTC
TRBJ1-2 | . | . | TRBV6-5 | CASSYGQGRGYGYTF | TGTGCCAGCAGTTATGGGCAGGGCCGCGGGTATGGCTACACCTTC
TRBJ2-5 | few | . | TRBV20-1 | CSAVGTQETQYF | TGCAGTGCCGTTGGGACACAAGAGACCCAGTACTTC
TRBJ2-2 | few | TRBD2 | TRBV7-2 | CASSYKSGGYNTGELFF | TGTGCCAGCAGCTATAAAAGCGGGGGCTATAACACCGGGGAGCTGTTTTTT
TRBJ2-7 | . | . | TRBV25-1 | CASSAGPSSYEQYF | TGTGCCAGCAGTGCGGGGCCTTCCTCGTACGAGCAGTACTTC
TRBJ2-7 | . | . | TRBV12-3/TRBV12-4 | CASSGDGIPNPHEQYF | TGTGCCAGCAGTGGCGACGGTATTCCTAATCCCCACGAGCAGTACTTC
TRBJ2-1 | few | TRBD2 | TRBV20-1 | CSAALRAGGHNEQFF | TGCAGTGCCGCCTTAAGAGCGGGGGGCCACAATGAGCAGTTCTTC
TRBJ2-2 | . | . | TRBV5-1 | CASSPARIANTGELFF | TGCGCCAGCAGCCCCGCGAGAATCGCGAACACCGGGGAGCTGTTTTTT
TRBJ2-2 | . | . | TRBV7-2 | CASIWNQPNTGELFF | TGTGCCAGCATCTGGAACCAACCCAACACCGGGGAGCTGTTTTTT
TRBJ2-5 | few | TRBD1 | TRBV29-1 | CSAVPRDREETQYF | TGCAGCGCTGTACCCCGGGACAGAGAAGAGACCCAGTACTTC
TRBJ2-7 | . | . | TRBV10-3 | CAISSPGDAAYEQYF | TGTGCCATCAGCTCACCCGGGGACGCAGCCTACGAGCAGTACTTC
TRBJ2-1 | . | . | TRBV4-3 | CASSREASIPGEQFF | TGCGCCAGCAGCCGAGAGGCTAGCATTCCGGGTGAGCAGTTCTTC
TRBJ2-1 | few | TRBD2 | TRBV2 | CASSEWGLAGGPSSYNEQFF | TGTGCCAGCAGTGAATGGGGACTAGCGGGAGGGCCTAGCTCCTACAATGAGCAGTTCTTC
TRBJ1-4 | . | TRBD1 | TRBV9 | CASSWDRGDEKLFF | TGTGCCAGCAGCTGGGACAGGGGGGATGAAAAACTGTTTTTT
TRBJ2-1 | few | . | TRBV6-5 | CASSYGSEGYRNEQFF | TGTGCCAGCAGTTACGGCTCGGAGGGGTATCGCAATGAGCAGTTCTTC
TRBJ2-7 | . | . | TRBV29-1 | CSVSDWGDYEQYF | TGCAGCGTTTCAGACTGGGGGGACTACGAGCAGTACTTC
TRBJ2-7 | few | TRBD2 | TRBV6-1 | CASSNRLARSYEQYF | TGTGCCAGCAGTAACCGACTAGCGCGGTCCTACGAGCAGTACTTC
TRBJ2-7 | few | TRBD2 | TRBV7-2 | CASSVTSGGAYEQYF | TGTGCCAGCAGCGTAACTAGCGGGGGGGCCTACGAGCAGTACTTC
TRBJ2-7 | . | TRBD2 | TRBV11-2 | CASSFQASGRDEQYF | TGTGCCAGCAGCTTTCAAGCTAGCGGGAGAGACGAGCAGTACTTC
TRBJ2-7 | . | TRBD2 | TRBV3-1 | CASSLRGDQGGYEQYF | TGTGCCAGCAGCCTAAGAGGTGACCAGGGAGGGTACGAGCAGTACTTC
TRBJ2-1 | . | . | TRBV3-1 | CASSQSYEQANEQFF | TGTGCCAGCAGCCAATCGTACGAACAGGCGAACGAGCAGTTCTTC
TRBJ2-5 | . | . | TRBV2 | CASTQETQYF | TGTGCCAGCACACAAGAGACCCAGTACTTC
TRBJ2-5 | . | . | TRBV14 | CASSPLLLTLKETQYF | TGTGCCAGCAGCCCACTACTATTAACGCTTAAAGAGACCCAGTACTTC
TRBJ2-2 | . | . | TRBV6-4 | CASSDWAGGATGELFF | TGTGCCAGCAGTGACTGGGCAGGCGGGGCGACCGGGGAGCTGTTTTTT
TRBJ2-7 | few | . | TRBV7-8 | CASSLEAGSPYEQYF | TGTGCCAGCAGCCTAGAGGCGGGGTCACCCTACGAGCAGTACTTC
TRBJ2-1 | few | . | TRBV7-9 | CASSFKSLEKSEQFF | TGTGCCAGCAGCTTTAAAAGCCTAGAGAAATCTGAGCAGTTCTTC
TRBJ1-4 | . | . | TRBV15 | CATSRGTDRRNEKLFF | TGTGCCACCAGCAGAGGAACTGACAGAAGAAATGAAAAACTGTTTTTT
TRBJ1-2 | few | . | TRBV27 | CASSPLGTGPGYTF | TGTGCCAGCAGTCCTCTAGGGACCGGACCTGGCTACACCTTC
TRBJ2-7 | few | TRBD2 | TRBV6-5 | CASSSPLRSGAYEQYF | TGTGCCAGCAGTTCCCCGCTACGCAGCGGGGCCTACGAGCAGTACTTC
TRBJ1-4 | . | . | TRBV12-3/TRBV12-4 | CASSLGAVINEKLFF | TGTGCCAGCAGTTTGGGCGCCGTGATCAATGAAAAACTGTTTTTT
TRBJ1-5 | . | TRBD1 | TRBV28 | CASSLFLQGDNQPQHF | TGTGCCAGCAGTTTATTCTTACAGGGGGACAATCAGCCCCAGCATTTT
TRBJ2-7 | few | TRBD2 | TRBV28 | CASEGRGTYEQYF | TGTGCCAGCGAGGGGAGGGGAACCTACGAGCAGTACTTC
TRBJ2-7 | few | . | TRBV29-1 | CSVEDTGAYEQYF | TGCAGCGTTGAAGATACCGGGGCATACGAGCAGTACTTC
TRBJ2-1 | . | . | TRBV7-6 | CASSSFPTWRGARSF | TGTGCCAGCAGCTCCTTCCCGACTTGGCGGGGAGCGAGAAGCTTC
TRBJ2-7 | few | . | TRBV6-5 | CASSSGDPSSYEQYF | TGTGCCAGCAGTTCGGGGGACCCAAGCTCCTACGAGCAGTACTTC
TRBJ1-4 | few | . | TRBV28 | CASTLTGTVEKLFF | TGTGCCAGCACTCTTACAGGGACGGTTGAAAAACTGTTTTTT